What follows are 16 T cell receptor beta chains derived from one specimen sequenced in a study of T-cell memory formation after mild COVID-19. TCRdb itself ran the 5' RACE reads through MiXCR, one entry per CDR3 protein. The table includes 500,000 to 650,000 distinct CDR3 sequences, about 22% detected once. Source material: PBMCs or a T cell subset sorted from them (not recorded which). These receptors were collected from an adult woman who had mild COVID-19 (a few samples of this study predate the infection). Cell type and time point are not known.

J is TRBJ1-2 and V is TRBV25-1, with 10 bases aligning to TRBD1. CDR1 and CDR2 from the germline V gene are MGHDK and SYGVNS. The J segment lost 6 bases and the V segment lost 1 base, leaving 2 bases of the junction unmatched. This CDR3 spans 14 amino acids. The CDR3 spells CASSEFGTGDGYTF. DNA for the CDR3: TGTGCCAGCAGTGAATTTGGGACAGGGGATGGCTACACCTTC.

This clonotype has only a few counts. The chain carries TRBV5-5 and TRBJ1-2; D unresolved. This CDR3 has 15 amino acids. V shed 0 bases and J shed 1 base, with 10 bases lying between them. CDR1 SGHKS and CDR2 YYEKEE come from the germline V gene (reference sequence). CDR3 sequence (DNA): TGTGCCAGCAGCTTGGCGCGGGAGATTAACTATGGCTACACCTTC. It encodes CASSLAREINYGYTF.

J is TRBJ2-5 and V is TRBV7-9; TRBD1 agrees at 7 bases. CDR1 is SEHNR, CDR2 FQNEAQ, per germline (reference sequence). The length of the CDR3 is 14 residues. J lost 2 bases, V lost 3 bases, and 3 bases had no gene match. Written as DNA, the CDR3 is TGTGCCAGCAGCTTTTCGACAGGGCAAGAGACCCAGTACTTC. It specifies CASSFSTGQETQYF.

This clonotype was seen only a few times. The CDR3 spells CSASNRAPYEQYF. CDR3 bases: TGCAGTGCTAGTAATAGGGCACCCTACGAGCAGTACTTC. The chain couples TRBV20-1 to TRBJ2-7; D unclear. V lost 3 bases to trimming and J lost 2 bases, with 11 bases between them. The CDR3 length is 13 residues. CDR1 and CDR2 from the germline V gene are DFQATT and SNEGSKA (reference sequence).

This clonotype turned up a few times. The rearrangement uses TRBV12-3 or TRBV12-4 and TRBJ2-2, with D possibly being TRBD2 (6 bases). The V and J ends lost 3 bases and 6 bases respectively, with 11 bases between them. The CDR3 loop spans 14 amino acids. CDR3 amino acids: CASSFWREAGELFF. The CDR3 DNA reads TGTGCCAGCAGTTTTTGGAGGGAGGCCGGGGAGCTGTTTTTT.

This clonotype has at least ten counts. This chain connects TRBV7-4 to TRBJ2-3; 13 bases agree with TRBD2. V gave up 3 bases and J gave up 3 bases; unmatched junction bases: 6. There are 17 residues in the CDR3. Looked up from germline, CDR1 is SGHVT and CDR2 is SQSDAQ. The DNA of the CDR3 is TGTGCCAGCAGCTTTGGACTAGCGGGGGCCCCGACAGATACGCAGTATTTT. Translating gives CASSFGLAGAPTDTQYF.

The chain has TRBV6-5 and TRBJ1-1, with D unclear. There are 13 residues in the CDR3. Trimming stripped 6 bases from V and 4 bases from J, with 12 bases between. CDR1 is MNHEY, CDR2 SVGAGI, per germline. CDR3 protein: CASSPNSPTEAFF. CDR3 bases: TGTGCCAGCAGCCCCAACTCGCCCACTGAAGCTTTCTTT.

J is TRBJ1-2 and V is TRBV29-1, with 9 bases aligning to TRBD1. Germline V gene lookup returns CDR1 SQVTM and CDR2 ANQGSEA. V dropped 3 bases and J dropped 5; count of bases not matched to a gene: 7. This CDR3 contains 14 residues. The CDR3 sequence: CSVDFTGGGYGYTF. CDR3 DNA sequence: TGCAGCGTTGACTTCACAGGGGGCGGATATGGCTACACCTTC.

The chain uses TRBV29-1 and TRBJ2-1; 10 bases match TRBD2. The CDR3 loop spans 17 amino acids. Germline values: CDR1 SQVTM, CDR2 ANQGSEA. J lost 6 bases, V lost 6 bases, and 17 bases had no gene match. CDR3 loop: CSVPGLAGDYGFNEQFF. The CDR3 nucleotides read TGCAGCGTCCCTGGGCTAGCGGGAGACTACGGATTCAATGAGCAGTTCTTC.

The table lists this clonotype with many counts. For the CDR3, the DNA is TGCAGCGCAGCCCGGGACAGGGGCAACCGCGAGCAGTTCTTC. Translated: CSAARDRGNREQFF. The rearrangement links TRBV29-1 to TRBJ2-1; TRBD1 matches 10 bases. The J segment lost 10 bases and the V segment lost 7 bases, leaving 13 bases of the junction unmatched. The CDR3 has 14 residues. From germline, CDR1 is SQVTM and CDR2 ANQGSEA.

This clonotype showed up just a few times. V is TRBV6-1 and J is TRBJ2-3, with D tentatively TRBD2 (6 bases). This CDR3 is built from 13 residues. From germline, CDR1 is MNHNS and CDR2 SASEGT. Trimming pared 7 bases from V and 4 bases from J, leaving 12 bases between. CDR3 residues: CASTLDYSDTQYF. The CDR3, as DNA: TGTGCCAGCACCTTGGACTATTCAGATACGCAGTATTTT.

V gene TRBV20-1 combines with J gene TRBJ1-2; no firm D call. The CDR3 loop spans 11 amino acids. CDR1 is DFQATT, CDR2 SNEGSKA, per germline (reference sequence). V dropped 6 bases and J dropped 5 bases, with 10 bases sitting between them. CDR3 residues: CSAKDQYGYTF. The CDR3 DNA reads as TGCAGTGCCAAAGACCAGTATGGCTACACCTTC.

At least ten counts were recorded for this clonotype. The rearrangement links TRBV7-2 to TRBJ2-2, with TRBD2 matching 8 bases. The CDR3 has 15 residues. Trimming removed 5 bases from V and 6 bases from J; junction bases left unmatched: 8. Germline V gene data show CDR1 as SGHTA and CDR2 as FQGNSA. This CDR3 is CASSPDGGAAGELFF. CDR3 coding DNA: TGTGCCAGCAGCCCAGACGGGGGGGCAGCCGGGGAGCTGTTTTTT.

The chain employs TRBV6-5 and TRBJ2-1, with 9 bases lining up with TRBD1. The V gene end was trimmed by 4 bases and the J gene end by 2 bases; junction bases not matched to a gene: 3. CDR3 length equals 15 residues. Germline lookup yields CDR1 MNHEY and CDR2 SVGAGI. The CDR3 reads CASSSDRGTYNEQFF. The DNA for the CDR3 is TGTGCCAGCAGTTCGGACAGGGGTACCTACAATGAGCAGTTCTTC.

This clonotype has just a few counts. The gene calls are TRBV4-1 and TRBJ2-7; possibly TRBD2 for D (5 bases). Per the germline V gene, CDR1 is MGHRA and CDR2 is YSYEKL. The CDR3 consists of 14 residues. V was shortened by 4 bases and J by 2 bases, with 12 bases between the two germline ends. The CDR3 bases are TGCGCCAGCAGCCCGAAACCCGGGGCCTACGAGCAGTACTTC. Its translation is CASSPKPGAYEQYF.

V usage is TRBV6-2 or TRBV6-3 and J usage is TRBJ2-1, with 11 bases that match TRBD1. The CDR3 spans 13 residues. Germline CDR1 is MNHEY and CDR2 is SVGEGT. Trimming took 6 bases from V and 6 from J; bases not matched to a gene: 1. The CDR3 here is CASRGTGGNEQFF. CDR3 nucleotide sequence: TGTGCCAGCAGGGGGACAGGGGGCAATGAGCAGTTCTTC.